The rows below give T cell receptor beta chains drawn from one sample of a study of T cell changes during pregnancy in multiple sclerosis. The method was immunoSEQ multiplex PCR; TCRdb's version includes in-frame clones alone and lacks a portion of them. This sample has about 77,000 clones, with about 91% found just once. Material: peripheral blood, obtained before pregnancy. The receptors shown here come from a female donor with multiple sclerosis, enrolled in a pregnancy study. Each CDR3 is given with its conserved first and last residue. The D gene is left open where the match is weak. Only part of the rows carry a size: once, few, many, or a class if the clone is expanded.

v_gene	d_gene	abundance	len	j_gene	CDR3aa	CDR3nt
TRBV7-9	TRBD2	NA	15	TRBJ2-5	CASSRTSGGRETQYF	TGTGCCAGCAGCAGAACCAGCGGGGGGCGGGAGACCCAGTACTTC
TRBV27	TRBD1	once	15	TRBJ1-4	CASSLSTGGNEKLFF	TGTGCCAGCAGTTTATCGACAGGGGGCAATGAAAAACTGTTTTTT
TRBV9	NA	NA	13	TRBJ2-1	CASSQIPRREQFF	TGTGCCAGCAGCCAGATCCCCAGGCGCGAGCAGTTCTTC
TRBV5-1	NA	once	13	TRBJ2-1	CASSLTQDNEQFF	TGCGCCAGCAGCTTAACACAGGACAATGAGCAGTTCTTC
TRBV5-1	TRBD2	once	15	TRBJ2-1	CASSLVGLAGGAQFF	TGCGCCAGCAGCTTGGTTGGCCTAGCGGGGGGTGCGCAGTTCTTC
TRBV4-3	NA	NA	15	TRBJ2-1	CASSSGTSSYNEQFF	TGCGCCAGCAGCTCCGGGACAAGCTCCTACAATGAGCAGTTCTTC
TRBV27	TRBD1	NA	15	TRBJ1-2	CASSGSRGRNYGYTF	TGTGCCAGCAGCGGGTCGAGGGGGCGAAACTATGGCTACACCTTC
TRBV5-1	TRBD1	NA	14	TRBJ2-5	CASKTGGAGETQYF	TGCGCCAGCAAGACAGGGGGCGCGGGAGAGACCCAGTACTTC
TRBV11-1	NA	NA	13	TRBJ1-5	CASSPGVRQPQHF	TGTGCCAGCAGTCCAGGGGTTCGTCAGCCCCAGCATTTT
TRBV19	TRBD1	NA	13	TRBJ1-2	CASSDAGGYGYTF	TGTGCCAGTTCAGATGCAGGGGGCTATGGCTACACCTTC
TRBV10-2	TRBD1	NA	16	TRBJ2-7	CASSEEPRQGWYEQYF	TGCGCCAGCAGTGAAGAGCCGAGACAGGGGTGGTACGAGCAGTACTTC
TRBV7-3	TRBD2	NA	15	TRBJ2-5	CASSLNIAGEATQYF	TGTGCCAGCAGCTTAAATATAGCGGGGGAGGCGACCCAGTACTTC
TRBV18	NA	NA	14	TRBJ1-2	CASSPIEKNYGYTF	TGTGCCAGCTCACCGATAGAGAAAAACTATGGCTACACCTTC
TRBV2	NA	NA	16	TRBJ1-4	CASSGQPGDSGEKLFF	TGTGCCAGCAGTGGACAACCCGGGGATTCTGGGGAAAAACTGTTTTTT
TRBV19	TRBD1	NA	19	TRBJ1-5	CASSPRPGQGAKGGQPQHF	TGTGCCAGTAGTCCGAGACCGGGACAGGGGGCGAAGGGCGGTCAGCCCCAGCATTTT
TRBV18	NA	NA	17	TRBJ2-3	CASSPSLPTSRGDTQYF	TGTGCCAGCTCACCATCCCTACCGACTAGTAGAGGAGATACGCAGTATTTT
TRBV19	TRBD2	NA	15	TRBJ2-2	CASIDSGESTGELFF	TGTGCCAGTATTGATAGCGGGGAGAGCACCGGGGAGCTGTTTTTT
TRBV2	NA	NA	14	TRBJ2-1	CASTATRTYNEQFF	TGTGCCAGCACTGCAACTAGAACTTACAATGAGCAGTTCTTC
TRBV7-9	NA	NA	12	TRBJ1-1	CASSPRGGEAFF	TGTGCCAGCAGCCCGAGGGGAGGTGAAGCTTTCTTT
TRBV30	NA	NA	13	TRBJ2-1	CAWRDSSYNEQFF	TGTGCCTGGAGGGACAGCTCCTACAATGAGCAGTTCTTC
TRBV5-1	TRBD1	once	15	TRBJ1-3	CASSDRGNSGNTIYF	TGCGCCAGCAGCGACAGGGGCAACTCTGGAAACACCATATATTTT
TRBV9	NA	NA	14	TRBJ1-1	CASSEQGRNTEAFF	TGTGCCAGCAGCGAACAGGGAAGGAACACTGAAGCTTTCTTT
TRBV6-1	TRBD2	NA	15	TRBJ2-1	CASSALAGAYNEQFF	TGTGCCAGCAGTGCTCTAGCGGGGGCGTACAATGAGCAGTTCTTC
TRBV6-5	NA	NA	11	TRBJ1-1	CASSRGGTSFF	TGTGCCAGCAGCCGCGGGGGGACATCTTTCTTT
TRBV7-8	TRBD2	once	15	TRBJ2-7	CASSLARGGAYEQYF	TGTGCCAGCAGCTTAGCACGGGGGGGGGCTTACGAGCAGTACTTC
TRBV29-1	TRBD2	NA	14	TRBJ2-1	CSVASGDYYNEQFF	TGCAGCGTTGCGAGCGGGGATTACTACAATGAGCAGTTCTTC
TRBV6-1	NA	once	15	TRBJ2-2	CASSPPAAGAGELFF	TGTGCCAGCAGTCCCCCTGCGGCGGGTGCCGGGGAGCTGTTTTTT
TRBV5-6	NA	NA	15	TRBJ2-7	CASSPGTRGGNEQYF	TGTGCCAGCAGCCCGGGGACACGAGGGGGAAACGAGCAGTACTTC
TRBV2	NA	NA	14	TRBJ1-2	CASSPQGRNYGYTF	TGTGCCAGCAGCCCCCAGGGGCGGAACTATGGCTACACCTTC
TRBV28	NA	NA	12	TRBJ2-7	CASSPLTDEQYF	TGTGCCAGCAGTCCCCTCACGGACGAGCAGTACTTC
TRBV11-2	NA	NA	16	TRBJ2-7	CASSLGRPLTGYEQYF	TGTGCCAGCAGCTTAGGACGACCCTTAACGGGCTACGAGCAGTACTTC
TRBV2	NA	NA	12	TRBJ1-2	CASTLAGTGYTF	TGTGCCAGCACCCTGGCGGGAACTGGCTACACCTTC
TRBV27	NA	NA	13	TRBJ1-2	CASSFDSYYGYTF	TGTGCCAGCAGTTTCGACAGCTACTATGGCTACACCTTC
TRBV19	NA	NA	12	TRBJ2-1	CASSERSGEQFF	TGTGCCAGTAGTGAACGCTCGGGTGAGCAGTTCTTC
TRBV4-1	NA	NA	15	TRBJ2-2	CASSQFLRNTGELFF	TGCGCCAGCAGCCAATTTCTGAGGAACACCGGGGAGCTGTTTTTT
TRBV2	TRBD1	NA	15	TRBJ1-6	CASSETGGYNSPLHF	TGTGCCAGCAGTGAAACAGGGGGCTACAATTCACCCCTCCACTTT
TRBV6-5	TRBD1	NA	14	TRBJ1-6	CASSYDRGMSPLHF	TGTGCCAGCAGTTACGACAGGGGGATGTCACCCCTCCACTTT
TRBV5-1	TRBD1	NA	14	TRBJ1-6	CASSLGQGNSPLHF	TGCGCCAGCAGCCTGGGACAGGGTAATTCACCCCTCCACTTT
TRBV7-3	NA	NA	13	TRBJ1-1	CASSLVGSTEAFF	TGTGCCAGCAGCTTAGTGGGGAGCACTGAAGCTTTCTTT
TRBV5-4	NA	NA	14	TRBJ1-2	CASSLERANYGYTF	TGTGCCAGCAGCTTGGAAAGAGCCAACTATGGCTACACCTTC
TRBV2	TRBD1	few	15	TRBJ2-3	CASRPDRVGTDTQYF	TGTGCCAGCAGACCGGACAGGGTAGGCACAGATACGCAGTATTTT
TRBV30	TRBD1	NA	11	TRBJ1-2	CAWSWQGANTF	TGTGCCTGGAGCTGGCAGGGGGCGAACACCTTC
TRBV5-4	NA	NA	16	TRBJ1-4	CASSLTLDTDREKLFF	TGTGCCAGCAGCCTAACCTTGGACACGGACCGAGAAAAACTGTTTTTT
TRBV5-8	NA	once	14	TRBJ2-2	CASSLGRITGELFF	TGTGCCAGCAGCCTGGGGAGGATCACCGGGGAGCTGTTTTTT
TRBV30	TRBD1	NA	13	TRBJ2-2	CASGQANTGELFF	TGTGCCTCGGGACAGGCGAACACCGGGGAGCTGTTTTTT
TRBV19	NA	NA	14	TRBJ2-1	CASSITRGYNEQFF	TGTGCCAGTAGTATAACCAGGGGATACAATGAGCAGTTCTTC
TRBV6-6	NA	NA	14	TRBJ2-7	CASSESSDQYEQYF	TGTGCCAGCAGCGAGTCAAGCGACCAATACGAGCAGTACTTC
TRBV19	TRBD2	NA	15	TRBJ2-1	CASSETSGGSNEQFF	TGTGCCAGTAGTGAGACTAGCGGGGGGTCCAATGAGCAGTTCTTC
TRBV4-3	NA	NA	16	TRBJ1-4	CASSPKIIPTNEKLFF	TGCGCCAGCAGCCCTAAGATAATACCAACTAATGAAAAACTGTTTTTT
TRBV2	NA	NA	13	TRBJ1-2	CASSDGVNYGYTF	TGTGCCAGCAGTGACGGAGTTAACTATGGCTACACCTTC
TRBV30	NA	NA	14	TRBJ2-3	CAWKGKRSTDTQYF	TGTGCCTGGAAAGGCAAGCGAAGCACAGATACGCAGTATTTT
TRBV28	TRBD1	NA	15	TRBJ2-1	CASRIAGQGNNEQFF	TGTGCCAGCAGAATAGCGGGACAGGGGAACAATGAGCAGTTCTTC
TRBV5-1	TRBD1	NA	14	TRBJ2-7	CASSFGNRGYEQYF	TGCGCCAGCAGCTTCGGTAACAGGGGTTACGAGCAGTACTTC
TRBV19	TRBD1	NA	13	TRBJ2-3	CASRDRAADTQYF	TGTGCCAGCCGGGACAGGGCGGCAGATACGCAGTATTTT
TRBV27	NA	once	13	TRBJ1-1	CASSFSIYTEAFF	TGTGCCAGCAGTTTCAGTATTTACACTGAAGCTTTCTTT
TRBV14	NA	NA	14	TRBJ2-7	CASSQWQDSYEQYF	TGTGCCAGCAGCCAATGGCAGGACTCCTACGAGCAGTACTTC
TRBV7-2	NA	NA	16	TRBJ1-4	CASSSQGGATNEKLFF	TGTGCCAGCAGCTCCCAGGGTGGTGCAACTAATGAAAAACTGTTTTTT
TRBV5-1	TRBD2	once	16	TRBJ2-3	CASSLGRAGFTDTQYF	TGCGCCAGCAGCTTGGGGCGAGCGGGATTCACAGATACGCAGTATTTT
TRBV29-1	NA	few	12	TRBJ1-2	CSVGQEYYGYTF	TGCAGCGTAGGACAAGAATACTATGGCTACACCTTC
TRBV6-5	NA	NA	12	TRBJ1-2	CASRGGSRGYTF	TGTGCCAGCAGGGGGGGATCAAGAGGCTACACCTTC